Presented here are 18 T cell receptor beta chains from one specimen sequenced in a study of cytomegalovirus exposure and HLA in healthy donors. In the PCR, 60 Vbeta and 13 Jbeta primers were used. Profiled with immunoSEQ multiplex PCR; TCRdb holds only in-frame clones, not every one. The data show approximately 160,000 clones, approximately 82% seen once. The sequencing input was PBMCs. These receptors came from a male donor in good health and CMV-seronegative.

The chain couples TRBV7-2 to TRBJ1-2, with D perhaps TRBD1 (6 bases). The CDR3 totals 14 residues. Germline V gene data show CDR1 as SGHTA and CDR2 as FQGNSA. V lost 6 bases to trimming and J lost 8 bases, with 19 bases between them. As DNA, the CDR3 is TGTGCCAGCAGGCATTTGGGACAACGGGGAGGCTACACCTTC. It codes for CASRHLGQRGGYTF.

A word on this clone: Its ends do not fully match the called genes, so a read error is possible. The rearrangement joins TRBV7-9 to TRBJ2-7; 11 bases map to TRBD1. The CDR3 covers 17 residues. The germline CDR1 and CDR2 sequences are SEHNR and FQNEAQ (reference sequence). The CDR3 is CSSSLAGTGGIPYEQYF. The DNA for the CDR3 is TGTTCCAGCAGCCTGGCGGGGACAGGGGGTATACCCTACGAGCAGTACTTC.

The rearrangement links TRBV23-1 to TRBJ1-6; D unresolved. TRBV23-1 is filed as an ORF, its function uncertain. CDR3 size: 19 residues. Trimming removed 0 bases from V and 5 bases from J, with 20 bases in between. The CDR3 reads CASSQSTSGVPFDNSPLHF. CDR3 coding DNA: TGCGCCAGCAGTCAATCGACTTCTGGTGTCCCCTTCGATAATTCACCCCTCCACTTT.

The rearrangement joins TRBV18 to TRBJ2-4; 7 nucleotides align to TRBD1. J lost 1 base, V lost 0 bases, and 0 bases had no gene match. CDR3 size: 15 residues. CDR1 is KGHSH, CDR2 LQKENI, per germline. The CDR3 DNA reads as TGTGCCAGCTCACCACCGGGACAGGCCAAAAACATTCAGTACTTC. Translating it yields CASSPPGQAKNIQYF.

The V gene is TRBV4-2, the J gene TRBJ2-3, with 8 bases aligning to TRBD2. Germline V CDR1 and CDR2: LGHNA, YNFKEQ. V was clipped by 4 bases and J by 5 bases; unmatched bases: 8. The CDR3 is 15 amino acids. CDR3 protein: CASSPGGGGQDTQYF. The CDR3 nucleotides are TGTGCCAGCAGCCCGGGGGGGGGCGGTCAAGATACGCAGTATTTT.

This clone was observed a single time. The rearrangement joins TRBV6-5 to TRBJ2-2; D ambiguous. CDR3 length equals 13 residues. Looked up from germline, CDR1 is MNHEY and CDR2 is SVGAGI. Trimming took off 6 bases at V and 0 bases at J, with 5 bases between the two ends. Here the CDR3 DNA reads TGTGCCAGCAGACTAACGAACACCGGGGAGCTGTTTTTT. As protein: CASRLTNTGELFF.

This chain uses TRBV7-9 with TRBJ2-5, with TRBD1 matching 12 bases. Per germline, CDR1 SEHNR and CDR2 FQNEAQ (reference sequence). CDR3 length: 15 amino acids. V lost 4 bases, J lost 5 bases, and 5 bases stayed unmatched. In DNA form, the CDR3 reads TGTGCCAGCAGCTGGGGGACAGGGGGCATGGAGACCCAGTACTTC. Protein product: CASSWGTGGMETQYF.

V is TRBV19 and J is TRBJ1-4; 7 bases map to TRBD1. Germline V gene data show CDR1 as LNHDA and CDR2 as SQIVND (reference sequence). The CDR3 length is 18 residues. The junction had 13 bases not matched to a gene; V was cut back by 6 bases and J by 0 bases. The CDR3 spells CASSHARGKDSTNEKLFF. In DNA, the CDR3 is TGTGCCAGTAGCCACGCCAGGGGGAAAGATTCAACTAATGAAAAACTGTTTTTT.

CDR3: CASTTEGWASYNEQFF. The CDR3 DNA follows: TGTGCCAGCACCACCGAGGGTTGGGCCTCCTACAATGAGCAGTTCTTC. The rearrangement links TRBV5-4 to TRBJ2-1; D might be TRBD2 (5 bases). Germline CDR1 SGHNT, CDR2 YYREEE (reference sequence). The V end lost 6 bases, the J end lost 0 bases, and 16 bases lay between the germline ends. The CDR3 totals 16 residues.

The chain couples TRBV6-6 to TRBJ1-6, with 9 bases lining up with TRBD1. V lost 0 bases and J lost 9; bases outside the gene matches: 0. This CDR3 spans 14 amino acids. The germline V gene has CDR1 MNHNY and CDR2 SVGAGI (reference sequence). The CDR3 here is CASSYSTGGSPLHF. The CDR3 DNA reads as TGTGCCAGCAGTTACTCGACAGGGGGTTCACCCCTCCACTTT.

CDR3 region: CASSTPRNRGLAANEQFF. In nucleotides, the CDR3 is TGTGCCAGCAGCACGCCACGGAACAGGGGACTAGCGGCCAATGAGCAGTTCTTC. V gene TRBV2 combines with J gene TRBJ2-1; TRBD2 aligns across 11 bases. The V gene end was trimmed by 6 bases and the J gene end by 6 bases; junction bases not matched to a gene: 16. The CDR3 runs to 18 residues. Germline CDR1 reads SNHLY; CDR2 reads FYNNEI.

The chain combines TRBV19 with TRBJ2-1; the match to TRBD1 covers 12 bases. The CDR3 covers 17 residues. Germline CDR1 is LNHDA and CDR2 is SQIVND (reference sequence). With 5 bases clipped from V and 2 bases from J, the junction kept 7 bases outside the gene matches. The CDR3 DNA is TGTGCCAGTAGTGGCCCCGGGACAGGGGGCCCCTACAATGAGCAGTTCTTC. Translating gives CASSGPGTGGPYNEQFF.

The rearrangement joins TRBV2 to TRBJ2-7; TRBD1 matches 10 bases. J lost 3 bases, V lost 3 bases, and 5 bases had no gene match. This CDR3 is built from 15 residues. CDR1 and CDR2 from the germline V gene are SNHLY and FYNNEI. CDR3 coding DNA: TGTGCCAGCAGTGAGGGACAGGGGTACCGCTACGAGCAGTACTTC. This codes for CASSEGQGYRYEQYF.

V usage is TRBV6-6 and J usage is TRBJ2-1, with a tentative D call TRBD1 (6 bases). The CDR3 loop spans 14 amino acids. Germline CDR1 and CDR2: MNHNY and SVGAGI (reference sequence). With 7 bases removed from V and 0 bases from J, the gap between germline ends came to 10 bases. DNA for the CDR3: TGTGCCAGCAATCGACAGGACTCCTACAATGAGCAGTTCTTC. Protein product: CASNRQDSYNEQFF.

The chain joins TRBV7-2 to TRBJ2-7; D is undetermined. Germline-derived CDR1 and CDR2 are SGHTA and FQGNSA. This CDR3 is 14 amino acids long. Trimming left V 1 base short and J 1 base short, with 8 bases between. The DNA of the CDR3 is TGTGCCAGCAGCTTAGGGCCCCTGTCCTACGAGCAGTACTTC. It specifies CASSLGPLSYEQYF.

The V gene is TRBV25-1, the J gene TRBJ2-7; tentative D call: TRBD1 (5 bases). Germline values: CDR1 MGHDK, CDR2 SYGVNS. The CDR3 spans 13 residues. V gave up 2 bases and J gave up 6 bases, with 11 bases separating them. As DNA, the CDR3 is TGTGCCAGCAGTGAAAGCAGGGTGGCCGAGCAGTACTTC. Translating gives CASSESRVAEQYF.

As concerns this clone: Because the CDR3's place on the DNA is in doubt, the DNA is left out and the CDR3 is given as listed by TCRdb. The chain couples TRBV10-3 to TRBJ2-2; whether TRBD2, the table's D call, matches the DNA was not checked. The CDR3 extends over 16 residues, inclusive of both ends. Germline assignment: CDR1 ENHRY and CDR2 SYGVKD. This CDR3 reads CAISDFRGGDTGELFF.

This clone was seen a few times. V usage is TRBV2 and J usage is TRBJ2-2, with 8 bases matching TRBD1. This CDR3 has 15 residues. Germline-derived CDR1 and CDR2 are SNHLY and FYNNEI. V lost 7 bases and J lost 5; bases outside the gene matches: 9. This chain's CDR3 is CASTRQGSVTGELFF. The CDR3 region has the DNA TGTGCCAGCACCCGACAGGGGAGTGTTACCGGGGAGCTGTTTTTT.